This T cell receptor beta chain was identified during a study of T cell changes during pregnancy in multiple sclerosis. Method: immunoSEQ multiplex PCR; TCRdb's copy keeps in-frame clones and lacks some. The sample holds about 34,000 clones, over 85% seen once. The CDR3 has 16 residues. V trimming: 3 bases; J trimming: 7 bases; junction bases outside the gene matches: 10. Germline CDR1 is SGHAT and CDR2 is FQNNGV. This sequence was found in a female donor with multiple sclerosis, enrolled in a pregnancy study. The rearrangement links TRBV11-2 to TRBJ1-1; 11 bases align to TRBD1. The sample in question was CD8+ T cells from peripheral blood mononuclear cells, obtained in the third trimester of pregnancy. The CDR3 loop is CASSFGLGDRGFEAFF. In nucleotides, the CDR3 is TGTGCCAGCAGCTTCGGACTTGGGGACAGGGGGTTTGAAGCTTTCTTT.